The clone carrying this T cell receptor beta chain has a count of ten or more. No antigen is known for it. The data derive from a study of T cell repertoires in cytomegalovirus infection. Overall study context: Based on public TCR beta signatures, there were indications of CMV infection and of a matching HLA type.

This CDR3 region has 15 residues. V was clipped by 3 bases and J by 6 bases; unmatched bases: 7. The germline V gene has CDR1 SGHTA and CDR2 FQGNSA. TCRdb processed the reads anew with MiXCR; each CDR3 protein has one entry. In the table there are approximately 140,000 distinct CDR3 sequences, about 6.5% of which are singletons. Whole-study results and caveats: HLA-C-restricted TCR beta clonotypes specific for CMV led the ex vivo response. Using cumulative public TCR beta family frequency, the authors identified those who carried CMV together with the relevant HLA.

The sequence was collected from a human donor in good health (CMV status not recorded). Some clones in this sample may be carry-over from other donors' samples. The sequenced material came from PBMCs. The V gene is TRBV7-2, the J gene TRBJ2-3; 9 positions match TRBD1. CDR3 sequence reads: CASSFGDRVWDTQYF. In DNA form, the CDR3 reads TGTGCCAGCAGCTTCGGGGACAGGGTGTGGGATACGCAGTATTTT. The full variable domain, its missing parts supplied by reference TRBV7-2 and TRBJ2-3, is GAGVSQSPSNKVTEKGKDVELRCDPISGHTALYWYRQSLGQGLEFLIYFQGNSAPDKSGLPSDRFSAERTGGSVSTLTIQRTQQEDSAVYLCASSFGDRVWDTQYFGPGTRLTVL.